These 20 T cell receptor beta chains were sequenced from one sample in a study of T cell responses to AZD1222 COVID-19 vaccine. Data came from immunoSEQ multiplex PCR; TCRdb stores just in-frame clones and leaves some out. The table includes tens of thousands of clones, 70% to 90% detected once. Sequenced here: peripheral blood, sampled 28 days after the second AZD1222 dose. The receptor source for this set is an adult who received the AZD1222 COVID-19 vaccine.

This chain connects TRBV3-1 (or the pseudogene TRBV3-2) to TRBJ2-3, with a tentative D call TRBD2 (6 bases). Germline loops: CDR1 LGHDT, CDR2 YNNKEL (reference sequence). This CDR3 has 15 residues. V was shortened by 4 bases and J by 1 base, with 12 bases between the two germline ends. The CDR3 DNA follows: TGTGCCAGCAGCCCTTCTAGCGCGCGCACAGATACGCAGTATTTT. Protein sequence: CASSPSSARTDTQYF.

The CDR3 sequence is CASSVGGRPTDTQYF. CDR3 in DNA: TGTGCCAGCAGCGTAGGGGGCAGACCCACAGATACGCAGTATTTT. V and J are TRBV9 and TRBJ2-3; a weak D match, TRBD1 (5 bases). The V gene lost 0 bases and the J gene lost 2 bases, with 10 bases spanning the gap. CDR3 size: 15 residues. Per the germline V gene, CDR1 is SGDLS and CDR2 is YYNGEE.

CDR3 loop: CASSSGLGKFSYNEQFF. The CDR3 nucleotides are TGTGCCAGCAGCTCGGGACTGGGAAAATTCTCCTACAATGAGCAGTTCTTC. The chain links TRBV11-3 to TRBJ2-1; a weak D match, TRBD2 (6 bases). Deletions cut 4 bases from V and 0 bases from J, with 16 bases between. There are 17 residues in the CDR3. The germline V gene encodes CDR1 SGHNT and CDR2 YENEEA.

The chain's CDR3 is CASSPGQWNNYGYTF. The CDR3 DNA sequence: TGTGCCAGCAGCCCAGGACAGTGGAATAACTATGGCTACACCTTC. The chain has TRBV9 and TRBJ1-2, with a weak D call TRBD1 (6 bases). Germline CDR1 and CDR2: SGDLS and YYNGEE. CDR3 length equals 15 residues. The V end lost 4 bases, the J end lost 1 base, and 14 bases lay between the germline ends. Drawing the rest from reference TRBV9 and TRBJ1-2, the complete variable domain is DSGVTQTPKHLITATGQRVTLRCSPRSGDLSVYWYQQSLDQGLQFLIQYYNGEERAKGNILERFSAQQFPDLHSELNLSSLELGDSALYFCASSPGQWNNYGYTFGSGTRLTVV.

This rearrangement joins TRBV6-2 or TRBV6-3 to TRBJ1-1, with D maybe TRBD1 (6 bases). The CDR3 loop spans 13 amino acids. With 6 bases removed from V and 8 bases from J, the gap between germline ends came to 16 bases. The V gene's germline CDR1 is MNHEY and CDR2 SVGEGT. In DNA form, the CDR3 reads TGTGCCAGCAGCAAGGGGGACGGACGCGAAGCTTTCTTT. Protein: CASSKGDGREAFF.

This chain connects TRBV5-8 to TRBJ1-4; D is unresolved. The CDR3 sequence is 15 residues long. Germline CDR1 is SGHTS and CDR2 is YDEGEE. V was trimmed by 0 bases and J by 8 bases, leaving 14 bases between them. The CDR3 nucleotides read TGTGCCAGCAGCTTGGGGATGGCGGGAGGCGAAAAACTGTTTTTT. It translates to CASSLGMAGGEKLFF.

V gene TRBV7-9 combines with J gene TRBJ1-2, with 9 positions matching TRBD1. Looked up from germline, CDR1 is SEHNR and CDR2 is FQNEAQ (reference sequence). V dropped 4 bases and J dropped 7; count of bases not matched to a gene: 4. The CDR3 covers 13 residues. The CDR3 nucleotides are TGTGCCAGCAGCTCGGGACAGGGCAGTGGCTACACCTTC. Translating gives CASSSGQGSGYTF.

The gene calls are TRBV7-2 and TRBJ2-3; 10 nucleotides agree with TRBD2. This CDR3 spans 16 amino acids. In germline, CDR1 is SGHTA, CDR2 FQGNSA. V lost 2 bases to trimming and J lost 4 bases; unmatched junction nucleotides: 6. CDR3 sequence (DNA): TGTGCCAGCAGCTTAAGGAGCGGGGGGGTGGCAGATACGCAGTATTTT. This codes for CASSLRSGGVADTQYF.

V is TRBV5-6 and J is TRBJ2-7; D call uncertain. The CDR3 loop spans 13 amino acids. Germline V gene lookup returns CDR1 SGHDT and CDR2 YYEEEE. V was pared by 0 bases and J by 9 bases, with 13 bases between. This CDR3 reads CASSLVAQTGQYF. Written as DNA, the CDR3 is TGTGCCAGCAGCTTGGTAGCCCAAACGGGGCAGTACTTC.

The chain uses TRBV7-9 and TRBJ1-1, with D possibly being TRBD1 (5 bases). The CDR3 totals 14 residues. V gave up 1 base and J gave up 2 bases, with 8 bases separating them. Germline lookup yields CDR1 SEHNR and CDR2 FQNEAQ (reference sequence). CDR3 coding DNA: TGTGCCAGCAGCTTAGTCGGGACCAACACTGAAGCTTTCTTT. Amino acid sequence: CASSLVGTNTEAFF.

This clone was counted once. The genes are TRBV10-3 and TRBJ2-1; the D gene could be TRBD1 or TRBD2 (5 bases each). This CDR3 is 16 amino acids long. Trimming removed 2 bases at V and 0 bases at J, with 11 bases between. Germline V gives CDR1 ENHRY, CDR2 SYGVKD. The DNA of the CDR3 is TGTGCCATCAGTGAGCGCTGGGGGAACTCCTACAATGAGCAGTTCTTC. Protein product: CAISERWGNSYNEQFF.

V is TRBV6-2 or TRBV6-3 and J is TRBJ1-2; a weak D match, TRBD1 (5 bases). The V end lost 2 bases, the J end lost 8 bases, and 18 bases lay between the germline ends. In germline, CDR1 is MNHEY, CDR2 SVGEGT. The CDR3 sequence is 15 residues long. The CDR3 DNA follows: TGTGCCAGCAGTTACGGTGGCAGGGTGGAAAACGGCTACACCTTC. This translates into CASSYGGRVENGYTF.

V and J are TRBV10-3 and TRBJ1-6, with 8 bases aligning to TRBD1. With V trimmed by 10 bases and J by 7 bases, 12 bases remained unmatched. The CDR3 length is 15 residues. In germline, CDR1 is ENHRY, CDR2 SYGVKD. The CDR3 DNA follows: TGTGCCACTACGACAGGGGACGGGACCAATTCACCCCTCCACTTT. Translating it yields CATTTGDGTNSPLHF.

V usage is TRBV6-6 and J usage is TRBJ1-6, with D hard to call. V dropped 6 bases and J dropped 0 bases, with 6 bases sitting between them. The CDR3 sequence is 14 residues long. Germline CDR1 reads MNHNY; CDR2 reads SVGAGI (reference sequence). CDR3 nucleotides: TGTGCCAGCAGCCGGGACTCCTATAATTCACCCCTCCACTTT. Translation: CASSRDSYNSPLHF.

The chain combines TRBV4-3 with TRBJ2-5, with 7 positions matching TRBD1. Germline CDR1 is LGHNA and CDR2 is YSLEER. There are 14 residues in the CDR3. Trimming at V came to 1 base and at J to 4 bases, leaving 3 bases not matched to a gene. The CDR3 DNA is TGCGCCAGCAGCCAAGGGGGGACAGTAGAGACCCAGTACTTC. Translation gives CASSQGGTVETQYF.

The chain joins TRBV7-9 to TRBJ1-3; D not certain. V was shortened by 7 bases and J by 4 bases, with 11 bases between the two germline ends. Germline values: CDR1 SEHNR, CDR2 FQNEAQ (reference sequence). The CDR3 is 13 amino acids. DNA for the CDR3: TGTGCCAGCACCCCCGACTCAGGAAACACCATATATTTT. This codes for CASTPDSGNTIYF.

The gene calls are TRBV6-2 or TRBV6-3 and TRBJ2-2; TRBD1 might be the D (5 bases). The CDR3 has 16 residues. Germline CDR1 reads MNHEY; CDR2 reads SVGEGT. The germline V and J ends were trimmed by 4 bases and 2 bases, with 14 bases remaining between them. CDR3 residues: CASSSPSTDNTGELFF. The CDR3 DNA follows: TGTGCCAGCAGTTCCCCTTCGACAGATAACACCGGGGAGCTGTTTTTT.

The chain recombines TRBV7-3 with TRBJ2-3; possible D gene TRBD2, 7 bases. The CDR3 length is 16 residues. V lost 5 bases to trimming and J lost 5 bases, with 20 bases between them. Germline V lookup: CDR1 SGHTA, CDR2 FQGTGA. CDR3 protein: CASSPPGRGGRDTQYF. The CDR3 nucleotides read TGTGCCAGCAGCCCCCCGGGAAGGGGGGGCCGAGATACGCAGTATTTT.

The genes are TRBV7-9 and TRBJ2-7, with 11 bases lining up with TRBD1. This CDR3 region has 15 residues. In germline, CDR1 is SEHNR, CDR2 FQNEAQ (reference sequence). Germline trimming cut 5 bases from V and 5 bases from J; bases unmatched to any gene: 8. CDR3 protein: CASSPGQGAGNEQYF. For the CDR3, the DNA is TGTGCCAGCAGCCCAGGACAGGGGGCAGGTAACGAGCAGTACTTC.

V is TRBV11-2 and J is TRBJ2-1; 8 bases align to TRBD1. The CDR3 sequence is 15 residues long. Germline values: CDR1 SGHAT, CDR2 FQNNGV. The V segment lost 5 bases and the J segment 3 bases; nucleotides outside the gene matches: 6. CDR3 in amino acids: CASSPRQGLYNEQFF. DNA of the CDR3: TGTGCCAGCAGCCCTCGACAGGGGCTCTACAATGAGCAGTTCTTC.